This T cell receptor (beta chain) was recovered during a study of blood T cell repertoires in COVID-19. About the study: T cells, B-cell-depleted T cells, or PBMCs supplied cDNA or gDNA.

TCRdb keeps only in-frame clones here, not all; method: immunoSEQ multiplex PCR. The sample contains some 90,000 clones, 80% to 90% of which appear only once. CDR1 MNHNS and CDR2 SASEGT come from the germline V gene. This CDR3 comprises 14 residues. V lost 7 bases and J 1 base, leaving 13 bases between the germline ends. The source is a man aged 50 or older with acute or convalescent COVID-19. The chain carries TRBV6-1 and TRBJ1-1; a weak D match, TRBD1 (5 bases). Sequencing input: peripheral blood. The CDR3 here is CASTEQETNTEAFF. The CDR3 DNA reads as TGTGCCAGCACCGAACAGGAGACGAACACTGAAGCTTTCTTT.